Shown below are 27 T cell receptor beta chains from a single sample sequenced in a study of identical twins. TCRdb recomputed calls from the 5' RACE reads with MiXCR, one row per CDR3 protein. The repertoire holds about 810,000 distinct CDR3 sequences, with about 12% as singletons. Separately, the same data were catalogued under a study of yellow fever vaccine responses in identical twins.

Sequencing input: PBMCs. The receptors derive from a woman between 18 and 29 years old in good health.

The rearrangement joins TRBV6-5 to TRBJ2-1, with TRBD2 identical over 12 bases. The CDR3 runs to 17 residues. V was pared by 2 bases and J by 4 bases, with 6 bases of the junction left unmatched. Looked up from germline, CDR1 is MNHEY and CDR2 is SVGAGI. CDR3 residues: CASSYGASGGAYNEQFF. The CDR3 region has the DNA TGTGCCAGCAGTTACGGGGCTAGCGGGGGGGCATACAATGAGCAGTTCTTC.

The V call is TRBV20-1, the J call TRBJ1-1; D ambiguous. The CDR3 extends over 11 amino acids. The ends were cut back, 3 bases at V and 5 bases at J, with 7 bases in the middle. CDR1 is DFQATT and CDR2 is SNEGSKA in the germline V gene (reference sequence). CDR3 in amino acids: CSASPQTEAFF. In nucleotides, the CDR3 is TGCAGTGCTAGTCCCCAGACTGAAGCTTTCTTT.

The chain recombines TRBV13 with TRBJ2-7; D not certain. V shed 3 bases and J shed 1 base, with 7 bases lying between them. The CDR3 runs to 13 residues. Germline V gives CDR1 PRHDT, CDR2 FYEKMQ (reference sequence). Written as DNA, the CDR3 is TGTGCCAGCAGCTTTTTACAGTCCTACGAGCAGTACTTC. Protein: CASSFLQSYEQYF. Full variable domain (outside the CDR3, taken from reference TRBV13 and TRBJ2-7): AAGVIQSPRHLIKEKRETATLKCYPIPRHDTVYWYQQGPGQDPQFLISFYEKMQSDKGSIPDRFSAQQFSDYHSELNMSSLELGDSALYFCASSFLQSYEQYFGPGTRLTVT.

The chain couples TRBV5-1 to TRBJ2-7; 7 bases are shared with TRBD1. This CDR3 has 15 residues. V lost 3 bases to trimming and J lost 3 bases; unmatched junction nucleotides: 9. CDR1 is SGHRS and CDR2 is YFSETQ in the germline V gene. CDR3 residues: CASSSGRDSLYEQYF. The DNA of the CDR3 is TGCGCCAGCAGCTCCGGCCGGGACAGCCTCTACGAGCAGTACTTC.

This clonotype was picked up a small number of times. The gene calls are TRBV9 and TRBJ2-6, with D perhaps being TRBD1 or TRBD2 (6 bases each). With 1 base removed from V and 2 bases from J, the gap between germline ends came to 7 bases. The germline V gene encodes CDR1 SGDLS and CDR2 YYNGEE. The CDR3 totals 15 residues. The CDR3 reads CASSVRGAGANVLTF. The CDR3 bases are TGTGCCAGCAGCGTAAGGGGGGCTGGGGCCAACGTCCTGACTTTC.

This clonotype turned up a few times. V is TRBV7-9 and J is TRBJ2-1; 7 positions agree with TRBD1. Germline assignment: CDR1 SEHNR and CDR2 FQNEAQ (reference sequence). Trimming removed 5 bases from V and 5 bases from J; junction bases left unmatched: 15. This CDR3 contains 17 residues. CDR3 amino acids: CASSLSYTGVSDNEQFF. CDR3 DNA sequence: TGTGCCAGCAGCCTCTCCTACACAGGGGTAAGCGACAATGAGCAGTTCTTC. The whole variable domain, remainder taken from reference TRBV7-9 and TRBJ2-1, is DTGVSQNPRHKITKRGQNVTFRCDPISEHNRLYWYRQTLGQGPEFLTYFQNEAQLEKSRLLSDRFSAERPKGSFSTLEIQRTEQGDSAMYLCASSLSYTGVSDNEQFFGPGTRLTVL.

This sequence joins TRBV6-1 and TRBJ1-1; D unresolved. V gave up 7 bases and J gave up 4 bases, with 10 bases separating them. The CDR3 is 12 amino acids. Germline loops: CDR1 MNHNS, CDR2 SASEGT. In nucleotides, the CDR3 is TGTGCCAGCATTCTTATAGGCACTGAAGCTTTCTTT. It encodes CASILIGTEAFF.

This clonotype was detected ten times or more. The chain couples TRBV24-1 to TRBJ2-3, with D unclear. In germline, CDR1 is KGHDR, CDR2 SFDVKD. Trimming took 4 bases from V and 0 from J, leaving 7 bases between them. The CDR3 contains 14 residues. The CDR3: CATSDSRSTDTQYF. In DNA, the CDR3 is TGTGCCACCAGTGACTCACGGAGCACAGATACGCAGTATTTT.

The chain has TRBV20-1 and TRBJ1-1, with 9 bases aligning to TRBD1. Germline trimming cut 0 bases from V and 5 bases from J; bases unmatched to any gene: 7. Per the germline V gene, CDR1 is DFQATT and CDR2 is SNEGSKA (reference sequence). This CDR3 is built from 15 residues. CDR3 sequence (DNA): TGCAGTGCTAGAGATACAGGGGGCGGATTGACTGAAGCTTTCTTT. The encoded protein is CSARDTGGGLTEAFF.

V and J are TRBV18 and TRBJ2-6; D possibly corresponds to TRBD1 (6 bases). V was cut by 3 bases and J by 0 bases, with 15 bases left in between. The CDR3 spans 18 residues. Germline values: CDR1 KGHSH, CDR2 LQKENI. The CDR3 loop is CASSPQTGTLSGANVLTF. CDR3 DNA: TGTGCCAGCTCACCCCAAACAGGGACCCTCTCTGGGGCCAACGTCCTGACTTTC.

This chain links TRBV28 with TRBJ2-4; 7 bases agree with TRBD1. V lost 5 bases and J lost 0; bases outside the gene matches: 16. Per the germline V gene, CDR1 is MDHEN and CDR2 is SYDVKM. The CDR3 is 19 residues long. This CDR3 reads CASSPRPGQRAIAKNIQYF. CDR3 nucleotides: TGTGCCAGCAGTCCCCGTCCGGGACAGAGGGCGATAGCCAAAAACATTCAGTACTTC.

The table lists this clonotype with a few counts. This chain uses TRBV5-6 with TRBJ1-1; D is undetermined. This CDR3 is 16 amino acids long. Germline CDR1 and CDR2: SGHDT and YYEEEE. V was trimmed by 2 bases and J by 5 bases, leaving 19 bases between them. The CDR3 protein is CASSLTVRVLGTEAFF. CDR3 coding DNA: TGTGCCAGCAGCTTAACCGTGAGGGTTCTGGGTACTGAAGCTTTCTTT. Full variable domain (outside the CDR3, taken from reference TRBV5-6 and TRBJ1-1): DAGVTQSPTHLIKTRGQQVTLRCSPKSGHDTVSWYQQALGQGPQFIFQYYEEEERQRGNFPDRFSGHQFPNYSSELNVNALLLGDSALYLCASSLTVRVLGTEAFFGQGTRLTVV.

The chain carries TRBV11-1 and TRBJ2-6, with TRBD2 matching over 14 bases. With 5 bases clipped from V and 2 bases from J, the junction kept 5 bases outside the gene matches. The germline V gene has CDR1 SGHAT and CDR2 FQDESV (reference sequence). The CDR3 length is 18 residues. CDR3 residues: CASSPGLAGGAGANVLTF. For the CDR3, the DNA is TGTGCCAGCAGCCCAGGACTAGCGGGAGGTGCTGGGGCCAACGTCCTGACTTTC.

The V call is TRBV3-1, the J call TRBJ2-7; D could derive from TRBD1 or TRBD2 (5 bases each). Germline CDR1 and CDR2: LGHDT and YNNKEL (reference sequence). The length of the CDR3 is 14 residues. Deletions cut 4 bases from V and 2 bases from J, with 12 bases between. The CDR3 region has the DNA TGTGCCAGCAGCCCCCCGGGGCTGCCCTACGAGCAGTACTTC. The encoded protein is CASSPPGLPYEQYF.

This clonotype was seen a handful of times. This chain's CDR3 is CASTTGQADTQYF. The CDR3 bases are TGTGCCAGCACGACAGGGCAGGCAGATACGCAGTATTTT. The chain joins TRBV2 to TRBJ2-3; 7 bases line up with TRBD1. There are 13 residues in the CDR3. Germline assignment: CDR1 SNHLY and CDR2 FYNNEI. V was pared by 7 bases and J by 4 bases, with 5 bases of the junction left unmatched.

The CDR3 DNA reads as TGTGCCAGCAGTTCTGCCCGGGACAGGCTCACAGATACGCAGTATTTT. Translation gives CASSSARDRLTDTQYF. The J gene is TRBJ2-3, the V gene TRBV27; 8 nucleotides match TRBD1. V lost 4 bases to trimming and J lost 2 bases; unmatched junction nucleotides: 8. CDR3 length: 16 residues. Germline V gene data show CDR1 as MNHEY and CDR2 as SMNVEV (reference sequence).

This clonotype has only a few counts. The chain combines TRBV9 with TRBJ2-1; D call uncertain. Germline V CDR1 and CDR2: SGDLS, YYNGEE. CDR3 size: 15 residues. V was trimmed by 0 bases and J by 1 base, leaving 8 bases between them. CDR3 DNA: TGTGCCAGCAGCGTAGGAAGCGTATCCTACAATGAGCAGTTCTTC. Translated: CASSVGSVSYNEQFF. Full variable domain (missing parts from reference TRBV9 and TRBJ2-1): DSGVTQTPKHLITATGQRVTLRCSPRSGDLSVYWYQQSLDQGLQFLIQYYNGEERAKGNILERFSAQQFPDLHSELNLSSLELGDSALYFCASSVGSVSYNEQFFGPGTRLTVL.

This chain uses TRBV9 with TRBJ2-2; no clear D. Germline lookup yields CDR1 SGDLS and CDR2 YYNGEE. The ends were cut back, 0 bases at V and 2 bases at J, with 8 bases in the middle. The CDR3 is 15 amino acids. The CDR3 sequence is CASSVATTNTGELFF. The CDR3 DNA reads TGTGCCAGCAGCGTAGCCACTACAAACACCGGGGAGCTGTTTTTT.

This chain joins TRBV2 and TRBJ2-2; D uncertain. The CDR3 totals 13 residues. Germline values: CDR1 SNHLY, CDR2 FYNNEI. The V end lost 6 bases, the J end lost 5 bases, and 10 bases lay between the germline ends. CDR3 nucleotide sequence: TGTGCCAGCAGGGATAAGCCTACCGGGGAGCTGTTTTTT. This encodes CASRDKPTGELFF.

This clonotype occurred many times. The chain recombines TRBV4-1 with TRBJ2-3, with D possibly being TRBD1 or TRBD2 (6 bases each). The CDR3 is 14 amino acids. From germline, CDR1 is MGHRA and CDR2 YSYEKL. V lost 4 bases, J lost 1 base, and 9 bases lay in between. Written as DNA, the CDR3 is TGCGCCAGCAGCCGGGGGGCCGGCACAGATACGCAGTATTTT. This sequence encodes CASSRGAGTDTQYF.

This clonotype occurred a few times. The chain's CDR3 is CASSSGSETQYF. CDR3 nucleotides: TGTGCCAGCAGTAGCGGGAGTGAGACCCAGTACTTC. The chain links TRBV6-5 to TRBJ2-5; 8 positions match TRBD2. V gave up 5 bases and J gave up 5 bases; unmatched junction bases: 1. Germline values: CDR1 MNHEY, CDR2 SVGAGI. CDR3 length: 12 residues.

This clonotype showed up just a few times. V and J are TRBV12-3 or TRBV12-4 and TRBJ2-5; D uncertain. With 6 bases removed from V and 3 bases from J, the gap between germline ends came to 14 bases. The CDR3 is 14 residues long. The CDR3 sequence: CASRPTRSEETQYF. The CDR3 DNA sequence: TGTGCCAGCAGGCCGACCAGGTCCGAAGAGACCCAGTACTTC.

This sequence joins TRBV24-1 and TRBJ2-1, with 10 positions matching TRBD1. Per germline, CDR1 KGHDR and CDR2 SFDVKD. The CDR3 is made up of 13 amino acids. The V gene end was trimmed by 10 bases and the J gene end by 14 bases; junction bases not matched to a gene: 13. CDR3 loop: CATGDRGGKQKFF. Here the CDR3 DNA reads TGTGCCACTGGGGACAGGGGTGGAAAACAGAAGTTCTTC.

This chain links TRBV20-1 with TRBJ2-3; 7 bases fit TRBD2. The CDR3 spans 19 residues. The V gene end was trimmed by 0 bases and the J gene end by 1 base; junction bases not matched to a gene: 16. Germline CDR1 and CDR2: DFQATT and SNEGSKA (reference sequence). CDR3 amino acids: CSARDYDPGGSLGTDTQYF. CDR3 sequence (DNA): TGCAGTGCTAGAGATTACGACCCGGGAGGAAGTCTTGGCACAGATACGCAGTATTTT.

This clonotype was observed many times. The genes are TRBV10-3 and TRBJ2-2; 10 bases align to TRBD2. V shed 2 bases and J 0 bases; nucleotides not matched to a gene: 3. This CDR3 comprises 17 residues. The germline V gene encodes CDR1 ENHRY and CDR2 SYGVKD. CDR3 residues: CAISERGLATNTGELFF. CDR3 nucleotides: TGTGCCATCAGTGAGAGGGGACTAGCGACGAACACCGGGGAGCTGTTTTTT.

Many counts were recorded for this clonotype. The chain carries TRBV7-9 and TRBJ2-3; weak D call: TRBD2 (5 bases). This CDR3 is built from 14 residues. Looked up from germline, CDR1 is SEHNR and CDR2 is FQNEAQ (reference sequence). V was cut by 3 bases and J by 0 bases, with 7 bases left in between. The CDR3 protein is CASSLTGSTDTQYF. The CDR3 DNA is TGTGCCAGCAGCTTGACGGGGAGCACAGATACGCAGTATTTT.

This clonotype came up many times. The rearrangement uses TRBV20-1 and TRBJ1-5; D gene ambiguous. CDR1 DFQATT and CDR2 SNEGSKA come from the germline V gene (reference sequence). This CDR3 is 12 amino acids long. The V gene lost 3 bases and the J gene lost 6 bases, with 9 bases spanning the gap. CDR3 DNA sequence: TGCAGTGCTAGTCGTGTGGGTCAGCCCCAGCATTTT. It specifies CSASRVGQPQHF.